This TCR beta chain was sequenced in a study of control samples from healthy donors and cancer patients. Profiling relied on immunoSEQ multiplex PCR, and the TCRdb table lists in-frame clones only, not all of them. Altogether 140,000 to 150,000 clones are present, approximately 88% being singletons, with the ten largest covering over 4.5%. Source material: blood. The sequence came from a man aged 30-40 years in good health.

CDR3 bases: TGCGCCAGCAGCCAAGATTCAGGGAATAATTCACCCCTCCACTTT. Its translation: CASSQDSGNNSPLHF. The rearrangement links TRBV4-3 to TRBJ1-6; D might be TRBD1 (5 bases). This CDR3 region has 15 residues. The V gene's germline CDR1 is LGHNA and CDR2 YSLEER. Deletions cut 0 bases from V and 5 bases from J, with 8 bases between.